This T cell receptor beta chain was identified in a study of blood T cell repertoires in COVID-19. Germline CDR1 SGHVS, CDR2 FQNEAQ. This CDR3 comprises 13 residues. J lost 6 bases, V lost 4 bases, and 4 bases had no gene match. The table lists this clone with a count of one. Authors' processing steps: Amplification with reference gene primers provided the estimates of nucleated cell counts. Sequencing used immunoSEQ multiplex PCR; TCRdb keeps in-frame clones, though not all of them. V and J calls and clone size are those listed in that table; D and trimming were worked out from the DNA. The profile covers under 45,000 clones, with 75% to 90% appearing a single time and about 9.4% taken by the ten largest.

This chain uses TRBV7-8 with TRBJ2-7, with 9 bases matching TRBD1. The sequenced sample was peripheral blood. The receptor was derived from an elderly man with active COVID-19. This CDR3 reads CASSSGTGSEQYF. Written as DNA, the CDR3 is TGTGCCAGCAGCTCTGGGACAGGGAGCGAGCAGTACTTC.